This T cell receptor beta chain originates from a study of read filtering for tumor transcriptome and immune sequencing. Study-wide context: Whole-transcriptome libraries were prepared after DNase treatment.

The library was built from roughly 400 ng RNA with molecular barcoded adaptors for alpha/delta and beta/gamma chains. TCRdb re-called the reads with MiXCR, one entry per CDR3 protein. The table has around 30,000 distinct CDR3 sequences, less than 20% seen once. This clonotype occurred many times. The antigen is undetermined. The CDR3 is 17 amino acids. CDR1 and CDR2 from the germline V gene are SEHNR and FQNEAQ (reference sequence). The V gene lost 1 base and the J gene lost 0 bases, with 14 bases spanning the gap. Study-level results: RNA-seq captured clonotypes less deeply and reliably than IR-seq. In IR-seq, single-read clonotypes were about 81.9% of clonotypes but about 3.5% of reads.

Sequencing used a population of CD138-negative cells sorted from bone marrow. The chain couples TRBV7-9 to TRBJ2-3, with D tentatively TRBD1 or TRBD2 (6 bases each). The clonotype comes from a donor aged 40 or over with multiple myeloma. Here the CDR3 DNA reads TGTGCCAGCAGCTTAGGACTCGGGGGCTCTAGCACAGATACGCAGTATTTT. Encoded protein: CASSLGLGGSSTDTQYF.